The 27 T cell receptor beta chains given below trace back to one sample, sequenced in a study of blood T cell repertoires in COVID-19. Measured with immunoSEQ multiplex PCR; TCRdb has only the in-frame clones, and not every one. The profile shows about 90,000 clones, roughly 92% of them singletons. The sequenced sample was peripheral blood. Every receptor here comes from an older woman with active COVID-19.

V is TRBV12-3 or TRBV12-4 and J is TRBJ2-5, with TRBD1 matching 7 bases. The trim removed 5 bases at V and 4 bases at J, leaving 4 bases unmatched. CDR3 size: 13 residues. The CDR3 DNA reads TGTGCCAGCAGTCCACAGGGGCGAGAGACCCAGTACTTC. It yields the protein CASSPQGRETQYF.

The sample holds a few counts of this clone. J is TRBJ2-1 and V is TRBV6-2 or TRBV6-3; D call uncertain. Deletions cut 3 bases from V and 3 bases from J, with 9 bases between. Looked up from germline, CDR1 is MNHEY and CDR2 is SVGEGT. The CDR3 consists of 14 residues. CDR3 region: CASSYKAYYNEQFF. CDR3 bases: TGTGCCAGCAGTTATAAAGCCTACTACAATGAGCAGTTCTTC.

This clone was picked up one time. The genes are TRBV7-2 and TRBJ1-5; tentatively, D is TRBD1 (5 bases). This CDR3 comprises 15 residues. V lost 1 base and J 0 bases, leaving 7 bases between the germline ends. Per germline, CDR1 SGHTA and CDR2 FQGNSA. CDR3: CASSLEGNSNQPQHF. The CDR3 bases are TGTGCCAGCAGCTTAGAGGGGAATAGCAATCAGCCCCAGCATTTT.

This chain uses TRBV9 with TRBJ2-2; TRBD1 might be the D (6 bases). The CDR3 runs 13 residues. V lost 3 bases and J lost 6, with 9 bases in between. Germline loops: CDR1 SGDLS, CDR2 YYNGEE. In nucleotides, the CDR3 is TGTGCCAGCAGCGCACAGGGTGCCGGGGAGCTGTTTTTT. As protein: CASSAQGAGELFF.

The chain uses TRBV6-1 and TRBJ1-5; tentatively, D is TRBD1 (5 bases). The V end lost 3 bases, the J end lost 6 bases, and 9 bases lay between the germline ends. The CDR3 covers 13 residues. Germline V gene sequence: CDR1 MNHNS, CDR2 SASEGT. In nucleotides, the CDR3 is TGTGCCAGCAGTGACGGGGGGGTTCAGCCCCAGCATTTT. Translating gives CASSDGGVQPQHF.

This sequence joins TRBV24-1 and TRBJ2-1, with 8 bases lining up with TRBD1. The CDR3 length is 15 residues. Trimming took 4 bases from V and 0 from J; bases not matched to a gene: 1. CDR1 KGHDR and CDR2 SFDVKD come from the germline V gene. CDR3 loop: CATSDGQGSYNEQFF. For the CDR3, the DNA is TGTGCCACCAGTGACGGACAGGGCTCCTACAATGAGCAGTTCTTC.

CDR3 amino acids: CATSGGEAASTDTQYF. The CDR3, as DNA: TGTGCCACCAGTGGGGGTGAAGCGGCTAGCACAGATACGCAGTATTTT. The chain recombines TRBV24-1 with TRBJ2-3, with D possibly matching TRBD2 (5 bases). Between the trimmed V and J ends, which lost 5 bases and 0 bases, there was a span of 14 bases. The CDR3 contains 16 residues. Germline V gene sequence: CDR1 KGHDR, CDR2 SFDVKD.

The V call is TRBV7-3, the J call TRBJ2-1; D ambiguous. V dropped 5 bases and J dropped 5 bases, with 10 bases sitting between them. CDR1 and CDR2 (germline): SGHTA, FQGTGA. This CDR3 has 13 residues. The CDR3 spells CASSPARDNEQFF. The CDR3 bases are TGTGCCAGCAGCCCCGCCCGGGACAATGAGCAGTTCTTC.

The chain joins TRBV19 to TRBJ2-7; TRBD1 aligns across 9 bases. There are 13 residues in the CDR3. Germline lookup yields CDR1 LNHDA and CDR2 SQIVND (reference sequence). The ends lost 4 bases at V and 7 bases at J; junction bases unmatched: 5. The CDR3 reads CASSRTGAGEQYF. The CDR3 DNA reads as TGTGCCAGTAGTAGGACAGGGGCGGGTGAGCAGTACTTC.

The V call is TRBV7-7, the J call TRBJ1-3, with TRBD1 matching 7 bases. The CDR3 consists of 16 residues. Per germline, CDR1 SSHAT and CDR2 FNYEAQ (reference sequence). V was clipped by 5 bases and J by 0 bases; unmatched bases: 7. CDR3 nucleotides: TGTGCCAGCAGCCCAGGGACAGCGATCTCTGGAAACACCATATATTTT. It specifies CASSPGTAISGNTIYF.

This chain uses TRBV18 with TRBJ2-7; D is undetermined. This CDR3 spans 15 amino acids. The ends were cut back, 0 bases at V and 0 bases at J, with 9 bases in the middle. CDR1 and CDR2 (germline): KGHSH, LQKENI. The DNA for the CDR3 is TGTGCCAGCTCACCACCCCGAACAGCCTCCTACGAGCAGTACTTC. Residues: CASSPPRTASYEQYF.

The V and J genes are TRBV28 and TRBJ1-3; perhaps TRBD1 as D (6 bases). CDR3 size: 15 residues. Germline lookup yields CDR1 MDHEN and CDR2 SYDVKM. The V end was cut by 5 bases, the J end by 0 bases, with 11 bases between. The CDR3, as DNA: TGTGCCAGCAGTACAGACAGGCTCTCTGGAAACACCATATATTTT. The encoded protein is CASSTDRLSGNTIYF.

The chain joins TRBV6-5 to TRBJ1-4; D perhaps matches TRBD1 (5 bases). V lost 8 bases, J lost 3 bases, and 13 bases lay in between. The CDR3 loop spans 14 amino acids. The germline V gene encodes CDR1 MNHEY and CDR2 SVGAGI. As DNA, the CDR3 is TGTGCCAGCGGACGGGGGTCCGCTAATGAAAAACTGTTTTTT. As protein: CASGRGSANEKLFF.

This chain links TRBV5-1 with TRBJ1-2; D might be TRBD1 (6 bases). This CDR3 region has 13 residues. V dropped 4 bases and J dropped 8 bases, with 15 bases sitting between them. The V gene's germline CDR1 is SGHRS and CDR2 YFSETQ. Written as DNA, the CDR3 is TGCGCCAGCAGCCGGGACACCCAGGGAGGCTACACCTTC. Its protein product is CASSRDTQGGYTF.

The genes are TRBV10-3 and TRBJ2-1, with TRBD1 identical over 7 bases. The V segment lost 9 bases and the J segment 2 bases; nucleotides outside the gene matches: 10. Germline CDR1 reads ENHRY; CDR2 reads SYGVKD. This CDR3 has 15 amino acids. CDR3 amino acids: CAMSTRDRTYNEQFF. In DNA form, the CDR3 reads TGTGCCATGTCGACCCGGGACAGAACCTACAATGAGCAGTTCTTC.

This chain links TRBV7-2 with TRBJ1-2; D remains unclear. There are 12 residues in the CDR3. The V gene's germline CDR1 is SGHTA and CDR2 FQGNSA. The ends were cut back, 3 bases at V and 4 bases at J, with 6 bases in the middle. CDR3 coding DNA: TGTGCCAGCAGCTTCGACACCTATGGCTACACCTTC. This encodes CASSFDTYGYTF.

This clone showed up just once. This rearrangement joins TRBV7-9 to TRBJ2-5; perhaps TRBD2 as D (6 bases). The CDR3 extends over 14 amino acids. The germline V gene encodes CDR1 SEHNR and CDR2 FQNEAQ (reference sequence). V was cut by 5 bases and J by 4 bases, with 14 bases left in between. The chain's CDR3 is CASSLQYGRETQYF. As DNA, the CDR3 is TGTGCCAGCAGCCTTCAATACGGGAGAGAGACCCAGTACTTC. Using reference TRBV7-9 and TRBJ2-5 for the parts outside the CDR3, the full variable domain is DTGVSQNPRHKITKRGQNVTFRCDPISEHNRLYWYRQTLGQGPEFLTYFQNEAQLEKSRLLSDRFSAERPKGSFSTLEIQRTEQGDSAMYLCASSLQYGRETQYFGPGTRLLVL.

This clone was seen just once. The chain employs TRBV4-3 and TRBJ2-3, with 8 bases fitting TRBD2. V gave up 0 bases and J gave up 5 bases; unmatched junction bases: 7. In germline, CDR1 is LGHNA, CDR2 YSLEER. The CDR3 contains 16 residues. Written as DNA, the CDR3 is TGCGCCAGCAGCCAAGAAGGCGGGGGGCCCCAAGATACGCAGTATTTT. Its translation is CASSQEGGGPQDTQYF.

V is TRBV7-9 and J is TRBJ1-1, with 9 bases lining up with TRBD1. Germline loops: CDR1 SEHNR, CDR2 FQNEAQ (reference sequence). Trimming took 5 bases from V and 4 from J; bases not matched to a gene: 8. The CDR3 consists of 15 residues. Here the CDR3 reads CASSNHRDRVTEAFF. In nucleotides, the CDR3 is TGTGCCAGCAGCAACCACCGGGACAGGGTCACTGAAGCTTTCTTT. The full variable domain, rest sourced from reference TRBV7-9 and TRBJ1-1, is DTGVSQNPRHKITKRGQNVTFRCDPISEHNRLYWYRQTLGQGPEFLTYFQNEAQLEKSRLLSDRFSAERPKGSFSTLEIQRTEQGDSAMYLCASSNHRDRVTEAFFGQGTRLTVV.

The CDR3 DNA is TGCGCCAGCAGCCAAAAAGAGGTCACTAGCGGGAGTTGGTATGAGCAGTTCTTC. Translated, it gives CASSQKEVTSGSWYEQFF. The chain employs TRBV4-1 and TRBJ2-1, with 11 bases identical to TRBD2. From germline, CDR1 is MGHRA and CDR2 YSYEKL. The CDR3 runs 18 residues. Trimming took 2 bases from V and 8 from J; bases not matched to a gene: 14.

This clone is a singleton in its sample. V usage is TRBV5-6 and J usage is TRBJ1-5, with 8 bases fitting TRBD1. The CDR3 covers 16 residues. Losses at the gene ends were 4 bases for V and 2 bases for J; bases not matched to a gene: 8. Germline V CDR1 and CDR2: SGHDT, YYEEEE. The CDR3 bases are TGTGCCAGCAGCGCGCGCGACAGGGGTGGCAATCAGCCCCAGCATTTT. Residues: CASSARDRGGNQPQHF.

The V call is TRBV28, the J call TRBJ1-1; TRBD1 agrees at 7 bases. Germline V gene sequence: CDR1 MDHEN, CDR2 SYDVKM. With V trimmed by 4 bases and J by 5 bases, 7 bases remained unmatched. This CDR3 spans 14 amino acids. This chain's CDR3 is CASSSFTGVTEAFF. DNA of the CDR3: TGTGCCAGCAGTTCCTTCACAGGGGTGACTGAAGCTTTCTTT.

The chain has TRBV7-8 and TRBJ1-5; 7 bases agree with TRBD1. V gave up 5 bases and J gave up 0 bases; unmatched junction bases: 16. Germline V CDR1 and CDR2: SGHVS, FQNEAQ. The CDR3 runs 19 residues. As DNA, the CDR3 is TGTGCCAGCAGCCAGGCGAGAGGGGGCACGAGGTATAGCAATCAGCCCCAGCATTTT. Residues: CASSQARGGTRYSNQPQHF.

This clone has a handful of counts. CDR3 loop: CASRPGQGNQPQHF. CDR3 nucleotides: TGTGCCAGTAGACCGGGACAGGGAAATCAGCCCCAGCATTTT. The chain has TRBV19 and TRBJ1-5; 9 nucleotides agree with TRBD1. Unmatched junction bases numbered 4, after V lost 6 bases and J lost 4 bases. The CDR3 consists of 14 residues. Germline values: CDR1 LNHDA, CDR2 SQIVND (reference sequence).

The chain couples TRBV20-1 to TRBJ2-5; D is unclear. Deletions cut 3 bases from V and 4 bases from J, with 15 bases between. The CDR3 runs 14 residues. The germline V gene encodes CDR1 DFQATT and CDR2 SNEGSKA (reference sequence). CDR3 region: CSASNPTRRETQYF. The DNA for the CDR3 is TGCAGTGCTAGTAACCCCACACGGAGAGAGACCCAGTACTTC.

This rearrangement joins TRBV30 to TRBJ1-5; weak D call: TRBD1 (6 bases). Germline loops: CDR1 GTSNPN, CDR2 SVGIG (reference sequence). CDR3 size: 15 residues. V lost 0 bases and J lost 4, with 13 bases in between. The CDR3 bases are TGTGCCTGGAGTGTAACGGGGGGGCGGAATCAGCCCCAGCATTTT. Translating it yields CAWSVTGGRNQPQHF.

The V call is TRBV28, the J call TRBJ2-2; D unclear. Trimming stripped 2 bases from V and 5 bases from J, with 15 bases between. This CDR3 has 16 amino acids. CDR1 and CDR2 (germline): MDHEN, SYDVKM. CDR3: CASSLTTPEVTGELFF. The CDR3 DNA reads TGTGCCAGCAGTTTAACGACACCCGAAGTGACCGGGGAGCTGTTTTTT.